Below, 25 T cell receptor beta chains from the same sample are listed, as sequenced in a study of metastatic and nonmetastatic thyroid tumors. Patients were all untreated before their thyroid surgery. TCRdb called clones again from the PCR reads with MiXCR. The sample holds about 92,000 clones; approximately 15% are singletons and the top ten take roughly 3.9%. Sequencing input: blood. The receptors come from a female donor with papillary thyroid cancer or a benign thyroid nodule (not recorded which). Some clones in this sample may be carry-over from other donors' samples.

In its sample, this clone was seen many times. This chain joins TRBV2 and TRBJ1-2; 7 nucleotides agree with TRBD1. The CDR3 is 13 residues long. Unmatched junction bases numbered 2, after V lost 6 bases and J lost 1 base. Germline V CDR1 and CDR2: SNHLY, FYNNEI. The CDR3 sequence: CASSRDSNYGYTF. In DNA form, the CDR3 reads TGTGCCAGCAGCAGGGACAGTAACTATGGCTACACCTTC.

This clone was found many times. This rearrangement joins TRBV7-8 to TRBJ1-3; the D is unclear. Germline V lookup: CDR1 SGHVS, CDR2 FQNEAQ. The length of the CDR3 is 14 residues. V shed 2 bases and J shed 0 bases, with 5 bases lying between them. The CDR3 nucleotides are TGTGCCAGCAGCTTACAGAGCTCTGGAAACACCATATATTTT. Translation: CASSLQSSGNTIYF.

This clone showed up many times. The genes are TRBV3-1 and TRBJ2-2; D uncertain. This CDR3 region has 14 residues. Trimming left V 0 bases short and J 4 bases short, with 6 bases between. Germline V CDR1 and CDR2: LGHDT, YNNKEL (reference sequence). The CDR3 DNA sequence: TGTGCCAGCAGCCAAGACTTCAGCACCGGGGAGCTGTTTTTT. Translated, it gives CASSQDFSTGELFF.

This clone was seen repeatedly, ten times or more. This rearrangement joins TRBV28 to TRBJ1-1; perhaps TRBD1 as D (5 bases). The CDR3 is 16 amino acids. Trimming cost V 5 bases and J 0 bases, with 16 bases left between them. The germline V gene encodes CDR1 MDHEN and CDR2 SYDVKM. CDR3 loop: CASSINRDAMNTEAFF. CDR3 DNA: TGTGCCAGCAGTATCAACCGGGACGCCATGAACACTGAAGCTTTCTTT.

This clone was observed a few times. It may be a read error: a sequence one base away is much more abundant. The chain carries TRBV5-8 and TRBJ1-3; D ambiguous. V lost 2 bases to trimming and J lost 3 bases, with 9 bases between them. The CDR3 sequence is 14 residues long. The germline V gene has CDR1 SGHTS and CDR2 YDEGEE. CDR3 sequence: CASSFQANGNTIYF. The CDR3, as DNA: TGTGCCAGCAGCTTTCAGGCGAATGGAAACACCATATATTTT.

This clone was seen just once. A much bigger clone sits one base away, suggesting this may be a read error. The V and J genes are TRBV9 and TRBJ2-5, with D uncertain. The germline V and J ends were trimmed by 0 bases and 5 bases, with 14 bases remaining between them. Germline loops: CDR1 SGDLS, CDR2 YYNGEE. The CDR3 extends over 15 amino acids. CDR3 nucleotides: TGTGCCAGCAGCGTAGCATTCTCCTTGGGTGAGACCCAGTACTTC. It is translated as CASSVAFSLGETQYF. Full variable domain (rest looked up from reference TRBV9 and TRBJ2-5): DSGVTQTPKHLITATGQRVTLRCSPRSGDLSVYWYQQSLDQGLQFLIQYYNGEERAKGNILERFSAQQFPDLHSELNLSSLELGDSALYFCASSVAFSLGETQYFGPGTRLLVL.

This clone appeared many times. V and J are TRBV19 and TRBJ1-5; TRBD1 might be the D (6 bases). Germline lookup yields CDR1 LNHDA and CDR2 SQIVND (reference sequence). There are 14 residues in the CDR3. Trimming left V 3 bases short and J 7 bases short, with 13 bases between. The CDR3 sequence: CASSMGTQGQPQHF. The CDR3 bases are TGTGCCAGTAGTATGGGGACCCAGGGGCAGCCCCAGCATTTT.

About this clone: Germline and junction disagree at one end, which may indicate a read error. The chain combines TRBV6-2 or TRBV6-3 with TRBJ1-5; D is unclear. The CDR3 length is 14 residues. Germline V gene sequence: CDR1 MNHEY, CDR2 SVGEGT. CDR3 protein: CASSFRNSDQPQHF. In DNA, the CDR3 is TGTGCCAGTAGTTTCCGAAATAGCGATCAGCCCCAGCATTTT.

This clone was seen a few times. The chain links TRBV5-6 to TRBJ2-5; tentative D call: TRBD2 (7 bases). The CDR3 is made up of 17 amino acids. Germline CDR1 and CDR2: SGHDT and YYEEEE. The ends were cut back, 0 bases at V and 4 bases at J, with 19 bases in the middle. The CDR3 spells CASSLAVLGGPAETQYF. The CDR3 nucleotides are TGTGCCAGCAGCTTGGCGGTGTTGGGGGGGCCTGCAGAGACCCAGTACTTC.

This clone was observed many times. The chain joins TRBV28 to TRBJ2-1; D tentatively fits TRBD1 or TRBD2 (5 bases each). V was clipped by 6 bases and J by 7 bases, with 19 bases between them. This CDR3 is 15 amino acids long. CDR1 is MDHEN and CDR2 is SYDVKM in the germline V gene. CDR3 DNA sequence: TGTGCCAGCAGCTACCACAAGCCGGGGCGTAATGAGCAGTTCTTC. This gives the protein CASSYHKPGRNEQFF. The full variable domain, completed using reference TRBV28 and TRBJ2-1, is DVKVTQSSRYLVKRTGEKVFLECVQDMDHENMFWYRQDPGLGLRLIYFSYDVKMKEKGDIPEGYSVSREKKERFSLILESASTNQTSMYLCASSYHKPGRNEQFFGPGTRLTVL.

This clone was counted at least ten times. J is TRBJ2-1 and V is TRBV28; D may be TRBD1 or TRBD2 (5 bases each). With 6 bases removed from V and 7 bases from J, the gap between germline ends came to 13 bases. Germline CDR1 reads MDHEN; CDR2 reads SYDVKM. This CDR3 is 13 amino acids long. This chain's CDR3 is CASRRDVPNEQFF. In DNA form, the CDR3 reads TGTGCCAGCAGACGGGACGTCCCGAATGAGCAGTTCTTC. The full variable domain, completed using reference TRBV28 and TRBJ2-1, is DVKVTQSSRYLVKRTGEKVFLECVQDMDHENMFWYRQDPGLGLRLIYFSYDVKMKEKGDIPEGYSVSREKKERFSLILESASTNQTSMYLCASRRDVPNEQFFGPGTRLTVL.

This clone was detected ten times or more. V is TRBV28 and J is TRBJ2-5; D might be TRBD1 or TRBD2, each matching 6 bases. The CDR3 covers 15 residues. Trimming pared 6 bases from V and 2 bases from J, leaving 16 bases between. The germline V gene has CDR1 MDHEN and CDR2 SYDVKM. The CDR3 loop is CASRREGGGQETQYF. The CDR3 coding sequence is TGTGCCAGCAGACGTGAAGGAGGGGGTCAAGAGACCCAGTACTTC.

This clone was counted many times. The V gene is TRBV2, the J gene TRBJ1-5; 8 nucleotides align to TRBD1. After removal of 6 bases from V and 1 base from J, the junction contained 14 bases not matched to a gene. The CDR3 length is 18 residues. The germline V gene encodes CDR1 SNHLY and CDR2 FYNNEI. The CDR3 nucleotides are TGTGCCAGCAGCCCCGGACAGGGAGGAGGGGTAAGCAATCAGCCCCAGCATTTT. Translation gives CASSPGQGGGVSNQPQHF.

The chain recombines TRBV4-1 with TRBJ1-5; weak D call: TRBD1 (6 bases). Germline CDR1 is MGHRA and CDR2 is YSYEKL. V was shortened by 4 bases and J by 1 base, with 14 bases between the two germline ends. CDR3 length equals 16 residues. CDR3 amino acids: CASSLGPQGSNQPQHF. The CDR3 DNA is TGCGCCAGCAGCCTTGGCCCCCAGGGGAGCAATCAGCCCCAGCATTTT.

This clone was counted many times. The CDR3 region is CASSPPEGKLFF. CDR3 coding DNA: TGTGCCAGCTCACCACCGGAGGGAAAACTGTTTTTT. This chain links TRBV18 with TRBJ1-4; no clear D gene. CDR1 and CDR2 from the germline V gene are KGHSH and LQKENI. Trimming stripped 0 bases from V and 10 bases from J, with 6 bases between. This CDR3 is built from 12 residues.

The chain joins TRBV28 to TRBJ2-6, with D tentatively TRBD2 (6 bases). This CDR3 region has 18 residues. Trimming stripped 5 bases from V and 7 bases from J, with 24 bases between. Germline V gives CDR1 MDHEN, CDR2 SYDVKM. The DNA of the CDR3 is TGTGCCAGCAGTCCCCGGGGACTTCCTCTCTCCGGTGCCAACGTCCTGACTTTC. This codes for CASSPRGLPLSGANVLTF.

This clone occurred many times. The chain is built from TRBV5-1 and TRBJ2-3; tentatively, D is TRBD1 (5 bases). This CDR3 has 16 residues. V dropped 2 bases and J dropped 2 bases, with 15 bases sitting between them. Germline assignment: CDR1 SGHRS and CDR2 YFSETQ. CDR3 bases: TGCGCCAGCAGCTTCGGGTTGCAGGGCAACACAGATACGCAGTATTTT. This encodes CASSFGLQGNTDTQYF.

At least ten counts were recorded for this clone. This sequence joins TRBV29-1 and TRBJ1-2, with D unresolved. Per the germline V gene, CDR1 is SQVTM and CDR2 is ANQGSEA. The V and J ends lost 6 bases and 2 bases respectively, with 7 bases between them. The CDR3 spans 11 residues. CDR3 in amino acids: CSVHLNYGYTF. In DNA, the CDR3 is TGCAGCGTACATCTAAACTATGGCTACACCTTC.

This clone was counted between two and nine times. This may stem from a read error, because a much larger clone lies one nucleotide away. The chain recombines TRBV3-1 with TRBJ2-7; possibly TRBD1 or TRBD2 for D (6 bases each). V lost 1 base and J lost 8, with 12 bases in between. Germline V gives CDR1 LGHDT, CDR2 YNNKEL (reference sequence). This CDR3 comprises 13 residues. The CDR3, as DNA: TGTGCCAGCAGCCAAGTGGGGGGCGGCCAGCAGTACTTC. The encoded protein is CASSQVGGGQQYF.

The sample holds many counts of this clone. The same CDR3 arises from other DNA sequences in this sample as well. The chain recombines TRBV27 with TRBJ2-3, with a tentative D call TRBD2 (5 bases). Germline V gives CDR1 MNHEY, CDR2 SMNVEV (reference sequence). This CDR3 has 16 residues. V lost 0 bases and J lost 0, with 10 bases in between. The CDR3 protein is CASSLSDSLSTDTQYF. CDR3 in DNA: TGTGCCAGCAGTTTATCGGACTCCTTGAGCACAGATACGCAGTATTTT.

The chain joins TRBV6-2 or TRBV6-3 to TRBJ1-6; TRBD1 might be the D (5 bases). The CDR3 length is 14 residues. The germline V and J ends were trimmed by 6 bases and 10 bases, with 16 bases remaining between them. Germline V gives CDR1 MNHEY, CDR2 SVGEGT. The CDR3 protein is CASRGAGVGSPLHF. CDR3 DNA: TGTGCCAGCAGAGGGGCGGGGGTGGGATCACCCCTCCACTTT.

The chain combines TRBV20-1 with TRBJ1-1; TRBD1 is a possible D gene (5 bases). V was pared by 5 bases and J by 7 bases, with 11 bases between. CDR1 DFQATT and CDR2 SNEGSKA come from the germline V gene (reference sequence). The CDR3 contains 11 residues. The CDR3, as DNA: TGCAGTGCTTGGTGGGGGGGTGAAGCTTTCTTT. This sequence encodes CSAWWGGEAFF.

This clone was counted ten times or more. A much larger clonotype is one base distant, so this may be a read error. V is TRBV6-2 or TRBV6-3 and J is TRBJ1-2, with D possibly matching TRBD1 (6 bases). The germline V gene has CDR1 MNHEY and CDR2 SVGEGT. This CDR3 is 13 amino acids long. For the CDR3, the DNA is TGTGCCAGCAGTTACCTCGGACAGTATGGCCACACCTTC. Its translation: CASSYLGQYGHTF.

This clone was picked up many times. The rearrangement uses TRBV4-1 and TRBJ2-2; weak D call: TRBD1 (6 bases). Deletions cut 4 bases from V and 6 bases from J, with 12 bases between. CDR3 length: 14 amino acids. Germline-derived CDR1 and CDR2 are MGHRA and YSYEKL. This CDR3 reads CASSLGQKPGELFF. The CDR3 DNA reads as TGCGCCAGCAGCCTAGGACAGAAGCCCGGGGAGCTGTTTTTT.

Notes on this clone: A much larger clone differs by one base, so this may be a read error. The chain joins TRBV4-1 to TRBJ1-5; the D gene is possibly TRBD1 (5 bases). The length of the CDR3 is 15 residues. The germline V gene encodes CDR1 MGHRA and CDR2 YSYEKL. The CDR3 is CASSQIRDSNQHQHF. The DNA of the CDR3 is TGCGCCAGCAGCCAAATCAGGGATAGCAATCAGCACCAGCATTTT.